These T cell receptor beta chains were read from a single sample in a study of immune heterogeneity within non-small cell lung tumors. TCRdb independently ran MiXCR on the multiplex PCR reads; one entry per CDR3 protein. This repertoire shows about 16,000 distinct CDR3 sequences, about 31% found once; its top ten account for roughly 15%. Sequenced material: lung tumor tissue. These receptors originate from a woman between 45 and 60 years old with non-small cell lung cancer. The CDR3 runs from the conserved cysteine through the conserved F or W. D genes are given only for firm matches. Where a row states a size, it is once, few, many or the class of an expanded clone; other rows omit it.

>TRBJ1-2|NA|few|16|TRBV5-6
CAISLVGQNLNYGYTF
TGTGCCATCAGCTTGGTCGGGCAGAACCTTAACTATGGCTACACCTTC
>TRBJ2-5|NA|NA|15|TRBV20-1
CSAARGGGIQETQYF
TGCAGTGCAGCTCGAGGGGGCGGGATCCAAGAGACCCAGTACTTC
>TRBJ1-5|NA|few|12|TRBV18
CASSPPGAPQHF
TGTGCCAGCTCACCACCAGGGGCTCCCCAGCATTTT
>TRBJ2-1|TRBD2|few|18|TRBV12-3/TRBV12-4
CASSLLLTSQSSYNEQFF
TGTGCCAGCAGTTTACTTCTGACTAGCCAAAGCTCCTACAATGAGCAGTTCTTC
>TRBJ2-5|NA|many|13|TRBV6-1
CASRSGSVGTQYF
TGTGCCAGTCGCTCGGGGTCGGTCGGGACCCAGTACTTC
>TRBJ2-3|TRBD1|few|16|TRBV15
CATSASPGQDGDLRYF
TGTGCCACCAGCGCCTCACCGGGACAGGACGGGGACCTCCGGTATTTT
>TRBJ2-7|TRBD1|many|16|TRBV9
CASSTGQGSISYEQYF
TGTGCCAGCAGCACAGGACAGGGGTCCATCTCCTACGAGCAGTACTTC
>TRBJ1-5|TRBD1|NA|15|TRBV20-1
CSARAGTGKNQPQHF
TGCAGTGCTAGGGCAGGGACAGGGAAGAATCAGCCCCAGCATTTT
>TRBJ1-3|TRBD1|NA|19|TRBV18
CASSRTDDRGTNSGNTIYF
TGTGCCAGCTCGCGTACAGACGACAGGGGAACCAACTCTGGAAACACCATATATTTT
>TRBJ2-1|TRBD2|many|16|TRBV7-8
CASSFRASGTYNEQFF
TGTGCCAGCAGCTTTCGGGCTAGCGGGACCTACAATGAGCAGTTCTTC
>TRBJ2-3|NA|NA|14|TRBV2
CATLQEGGTDTQYF
TGTGCCACCCTACAGGAGGGGGGCACAGATACGCAGTATTTT
>TRBJ2-7|NA|many|16|TRBV2
CASLGFFGQSRYEQYF
TGTGCCAGTTTAGGGTTCTTTGGACAGAGCCGCTACGAGCAGTACTTC
>TRBJ2-1|TRBD2|NA|14|TRBV5-1
CASSLSGAGPGQFF
TGTGCCAGCAGCTTAAGTGGAGCGGGACCTGGGCAGTTCTTC
>TRBJ1-5|NA|few|15|TRBV12-3/TRBV12-4
CASSYAGTRSQPQHF
TGTGCCAGCAGTTACGCCGGGACCCGAAGTCAGCCCCAGCATTTT